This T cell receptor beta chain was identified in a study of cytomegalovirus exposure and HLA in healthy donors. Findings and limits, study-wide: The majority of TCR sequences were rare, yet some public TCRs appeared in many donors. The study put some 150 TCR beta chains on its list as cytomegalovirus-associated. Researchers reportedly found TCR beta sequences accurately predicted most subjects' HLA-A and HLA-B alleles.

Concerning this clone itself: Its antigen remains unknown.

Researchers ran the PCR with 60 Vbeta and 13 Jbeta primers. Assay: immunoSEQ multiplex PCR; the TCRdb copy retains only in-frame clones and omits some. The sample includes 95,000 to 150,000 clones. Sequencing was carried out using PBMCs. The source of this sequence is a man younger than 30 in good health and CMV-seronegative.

CDR3 nucleotides: TGTGCCAGCAGTGAAGCGGCTATAGGGGCCTATGGCTACACCTTC. Translation: CASSEAAIGAYGYTF. V is TRBV6-1 and J is TRBJ1-2, with TRBD1 as a possible D gene (5 bases). Germline V gene lookup returns CDR1 MNHNS and CDR2 SASEGT. Trimming cost V 0 bases and J 4 bases, with 12 bases left between them. The CDR3 sequence is 15 residues long.